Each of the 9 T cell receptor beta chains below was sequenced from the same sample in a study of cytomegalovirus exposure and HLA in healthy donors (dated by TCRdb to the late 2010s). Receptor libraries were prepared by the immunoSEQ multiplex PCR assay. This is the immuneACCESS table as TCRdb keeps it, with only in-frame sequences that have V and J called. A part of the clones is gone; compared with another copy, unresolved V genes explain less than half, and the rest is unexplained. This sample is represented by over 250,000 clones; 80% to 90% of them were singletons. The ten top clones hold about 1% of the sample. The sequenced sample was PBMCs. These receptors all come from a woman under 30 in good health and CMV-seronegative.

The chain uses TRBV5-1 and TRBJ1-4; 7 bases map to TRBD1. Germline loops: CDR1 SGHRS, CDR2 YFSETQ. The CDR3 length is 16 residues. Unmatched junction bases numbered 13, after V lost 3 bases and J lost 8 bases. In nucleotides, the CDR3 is TGCGCCAGCAGCTGGGATACAGGGGCTTTTGGCGAAAAACTGTTTTTT. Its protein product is CASSWDTGAFGEKLFF. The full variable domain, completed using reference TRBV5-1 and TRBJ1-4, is KAGVTQTPRYLIKTRGQQVTLSCSPISGHRSVSWYQQTPGQGLQFLFEYFSETQRNKGNFPGRFSGRQFSNSRSEMNVSTLELGDSALYLCASSWDTGAFGEKLFFGSGTQLSVL.

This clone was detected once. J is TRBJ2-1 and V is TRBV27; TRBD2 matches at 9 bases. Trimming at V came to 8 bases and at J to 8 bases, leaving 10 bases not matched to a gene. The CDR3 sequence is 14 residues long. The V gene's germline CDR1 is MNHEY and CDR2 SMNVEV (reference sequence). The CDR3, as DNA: TGTGCCAGCGGGGCGGGACTAGCCTCGGATGAGCAGTTCTTC. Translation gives CASGAGLASDEQFF.

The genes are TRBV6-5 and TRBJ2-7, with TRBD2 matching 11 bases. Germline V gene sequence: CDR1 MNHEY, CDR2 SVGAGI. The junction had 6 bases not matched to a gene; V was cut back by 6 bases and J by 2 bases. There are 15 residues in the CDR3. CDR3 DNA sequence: TGTGCCAGCAGGGCGACTAGCGGGGTGACCTACGAGCAGTACTTC. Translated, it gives CASRATSGVTYEQYF.

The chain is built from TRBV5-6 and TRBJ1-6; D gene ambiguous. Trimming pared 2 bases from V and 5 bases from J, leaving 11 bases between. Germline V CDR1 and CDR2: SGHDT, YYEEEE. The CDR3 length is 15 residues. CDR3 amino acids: CASSFEGFDNSPLHF. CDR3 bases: TGTGCCAGCAGCTTCGAGGGTTTTGATAATTCACCCCTCCACTTT.

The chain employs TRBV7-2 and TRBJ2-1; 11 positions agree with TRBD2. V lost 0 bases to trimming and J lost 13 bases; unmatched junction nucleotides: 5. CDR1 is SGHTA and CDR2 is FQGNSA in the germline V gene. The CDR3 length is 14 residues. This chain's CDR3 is CASSLALAGVSQFF. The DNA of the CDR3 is TGTGCCAGCAGCTTAGCACTAGCGGGAGTATCCCAGTTCTTC.

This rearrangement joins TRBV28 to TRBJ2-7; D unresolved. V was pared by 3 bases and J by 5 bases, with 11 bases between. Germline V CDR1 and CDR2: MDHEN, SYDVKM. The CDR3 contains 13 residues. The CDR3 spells CASSFVVSDEQYF. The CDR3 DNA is TGTGCCAGCAGTTTTGTAGTTTCCGACGAGCAGTACTTC.

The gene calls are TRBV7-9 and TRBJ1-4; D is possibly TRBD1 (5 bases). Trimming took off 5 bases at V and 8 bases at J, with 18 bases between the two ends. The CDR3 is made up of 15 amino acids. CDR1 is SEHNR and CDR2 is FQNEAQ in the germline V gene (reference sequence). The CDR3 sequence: CASSQAGVIDEKLFF. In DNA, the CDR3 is TGTGCCAGCAGCCAAGCGGGGGTAATCGACGAAAAACTGTTTTTT.

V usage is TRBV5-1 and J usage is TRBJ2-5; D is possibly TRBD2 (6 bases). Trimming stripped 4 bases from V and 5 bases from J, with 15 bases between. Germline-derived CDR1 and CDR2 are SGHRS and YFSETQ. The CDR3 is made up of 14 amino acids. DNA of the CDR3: TGCGCCAGCAGCGCGGGACGAGCGAGGGAGACCCAGTACTTC. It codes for CASSAGRARETQYF.

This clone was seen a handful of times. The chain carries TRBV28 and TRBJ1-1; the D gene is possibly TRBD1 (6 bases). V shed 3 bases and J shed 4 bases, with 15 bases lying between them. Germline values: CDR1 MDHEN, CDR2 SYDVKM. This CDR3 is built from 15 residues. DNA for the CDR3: TGTGCCAGCAGTTTGGTAGGGGAAGGGGGCACTGAAGCTTTCTTT. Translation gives CASSLVGEGGTEAFF.